The sequence of this T cell receptor (beta chain) was determined in a study of blood T cell repertoires in COVID-19. About the study: T cells, B-cell-depleted T cells, or PBMCs supplied cDNA or gDNA.

Germline CDR1 reads PRHDT; CDR2 reads FYEKMQ (reference sequence). The CDR3 is made up of 18 amino acids. The V and J ends lost 6 bases and 0 bases respectively, with 21 bases between them. Clones were read by immunoSEQ multiplex PCR, and TCRdb kept only the in-frame ones, dropping some. The data contain more than 110,000 clones, 70% to 85% of them singletons. V usage is TRBV13 and J usage is TRBJ1-3; no reliable D call. The sequenced material came from peripheral blood. The receptor was derived from a woman older than 75 in a cohort sampled during active or convalescent COVID-19. The CDR3: CASSPSRVSLYSGNTIYF. The CDR3 nucleotides read TGTGCCAGCAGTCCGAGCCGGGTGTCTCTCTACTCTGGAAACACCATATATTTT.